This is a list of T cell receptor beta chains from one sample in a study of cytomegalovirus exposure and HLA in healthy donors. TCRdb's copy holds only in-frame clones and misses some; the assay was immunoSEQ multiplex PCR. The data show 95,000 to 110,000 clones, approximately 76% seen once. The sequenced sample was PBMCs. These receptors were taken from a man between 18 and 29 years old in good health and CMV-seronegative. The conserved cysteine and the conserved F or W are not part of the CDR3 here. Only part of the rows carry a size: once, few, many, or a class if the clone is expanded.

J: TRBJ1-4; size: .; V: TRBV5-1; CDR3: ASSRQGFPNEKLF
J: TRBJ1-2; size: .; V: TRBV7-9; CDR3: SSGTGDYGYT
J: TRBJ1-1; size: .; V: TRBV6-4; CDR3: ASSEGAGGTEAF
J: TRBJ1-5; size: .; V: TRBV4-3; CDR3: ASSQLLLPDQPQH
J: TRBJ1-5; size: .; V: TRBV5-5; CDR3: ASSLWGRSSNQPQH
J: TRBJ2-5; size: .; V: TRBV5-4; CDR3: ASSPGTSQETQY
J: TRBJ1-2; size: .; V: TRBV18; CDR3: ASSQTPGTGSYGYT
J: TRBJ1-3; size: .; V: TRBV9; CDR3: ASSEAGGNTIY
J: TRBJ1-3; size: few; V: TRBV5-1; CDR3: ASSSAGSGNTIY
J: TRBJ2-2; size: .; V: TRBV9; CDR3: ASSSTSGGSTGELF
J: TRBJ1-1; size: medium-sized; V: TRBV14; CDR3: ASSLGQGHTEAF
J: TRBJ1-4; size: .; V: TRBV9; CDR3: ASSVGQLNEKLF
J: TRBJ1-1; size: .; V: TRBV18; CDR3: ASSPPITEAF
J: TRBJ2-5; size: .; V: TRBV7-3; CDR3: ASSPGQGRETQY
J: TRBJ1-5; size: .; V: TRBV18; CDR3: ASSVGGSNQPQH
J: TRBJ1-2; size: .; V: TRBV7-9; CDR3: SSSWGQGDGYT
J: TRBJ2-3; size: .; V: TRBV29-1; CDR3: SVRTSGEYTDTQY
J: TRBJ2-5; size: .; V: TRBV18; CDR3: ASSPEAIGETQY
J: TRBJ2-1; size: .; V: TRBV11-2; CDR3: ASSLVRGQGPNEQF
J: TRBJ2-3; size: .; V: TRBV4-3; CDR3: ASSPGTGLWADTQY
J: TRBJ2-5; size: once; V: TRBV29-1; CDR3: SVDQVGRETQY
J: TRBJ1-1; size: few; V: TRBV6-1; CDR3: ASSRGGNTEAF
J: TRBJ2-3; size: .; V: TRBV27; CDR3: ATRWGTSGTDTQY
J: TRBJ2-3; size: .; V: TRBV19; CDR3: ASSIALAGGPTDTQY
J: TRBJ2-2; size: .; V: TRBV1; CDR3: TSSQDSGGPRGTGELF
J: TRBJ2-7; size: .; V: TRBV13; CDR3: ASSLQGGSYEQY
J: TRBJ2-2; size: .; V: TRBV7-9; CDR3: ASSSWTGGTGELF